Reported below is one TCR beta chain. The sample is drawn from a study of blood T cell repertoires in COVID-19. Measured with immunoSEQ multiplex PCR; TCRdb has only the in-frame clones, and not every one. This sample yields about 46,000 clones, of which approximately 86% are seen a single time; over 1% belongs to the top ten. The sample comprised peripheral blood. This clonotype was obtained from a man in his sixties with acute or convalescent COVID-19.

CDR3 DNA sequence: TGTGCCAGCGGGACAGGCTCCTACGAGCAGTACTTC. This encodes CASGTGSYEQYF. The V call is TRBV28, the J call TRBJ2-7, with 8 bases identical to TRBD1. Germline trimming cut 8 bases from V and 0 bases from J; bases unmatched to any gene: 0. There are 12 residues in the CDR3. Germline V gene data show CDR1 as MDHEN and CDR2 as SYDVKM.